This T cell receptor beta chain came from a study of Ad26.COV2.S vaccination and SARS-CoV-2 variants. Study summary: Intramuscular Ad26.COV2.S at 5x10^10 or 1x10^11 viral particles. Broader study findings: Non-spike TCR breadth was similar in vaccine and placebo recipients. Substantial post-vaccination breadth of spike-specific CD8+ and CD4+ T cell responses was reported.

Specified treatment: approximately 18 received Ad26.COV2.S at low or high dose, single or two shots; roughly five received placebo; per-sample allocation not given. Day 63 after the first injection of vaccine or placebo was the sampling time. Adults aged 18-55 years in Boston included the donor. TCRdb keeps only in-frame clones here, not all; method: immunoSEQ multiplex PCR. This table holds a few hundred thousand clones, 80% to 95% found once. Comments on this clone: Its matching antigen is unknown.

The CDR3 runs 14 residues. Germline loops: CDR1 MNHEY, CDR2 SVGAGI. After removal of 8 bases from V and 6 bases from J, the junction contained 8 bases not matched to a gene. The receptor's source is a person aged 18-60 years who received the Ad26.COV2.S COVID-19 vaccine or a placebo. The chain uses TRBV6-5 and TRBJ2-3; 10 bases match TRBD1. This material consisted of peripheral blood, taken in a trial of Ad26.COV2.S vaccine versus placebo. The CDR3 nucleotides read TGTGCCAGCGGCCGACAGGGGGCGGGGGATACGCAGTATTTT. It codes for CASGRQGAGDTQYF.